This is a list of T cell receptor beta chains from one sample in a study of T cell repertoires in cytomegalovirus infection. TCRdb recomputed calls from the reads with MiXCR, one row per CDR3 protein. The table lists some 280,000 distinct CDR3 sequences, around 15% of them singletons, with about 10% in the top ten. Sequencing was done on a sample of PBMCs. The receptors come from a human donor in good health (CMV status not recorded). Some clones in this sample may be carry-over from other donors' samples. CDR3s include the opening cysteine and the closing phenylalanine or tryptophan. A D gene is named only where the DNA matches it firmly. Some rows have no size entry. The others give once, few or many, or a class for an expanded clone.

j_call v_call clone_size d_call cdr3_nt cdr3_aa
TRBJ2-1 TRBV29-1 . . TGCAGCGCCCGCCCACGGGGGTCCTACAATGAGCAGTTCTTC CSARPRGSYNEQFF
TRBJ1-1 TRBV7-2 many . TGTGCCAGCAGCTTAGTGACCGTAATGAACACTGAAGCTTTCTTT CASSLVTVMNTEAFF
TRBJ2-3 TRBV6-5 once . TGTGCCGCAGCTGAGAGGGGTGGGCCAGATACGCAGTATTTT CAAAERGGPDTQYF
TRBJ2-5 TRBV6-5 . . TGTGCCAGCAGCCCGGCCCCTAGGGAGACCCAGTACTTC CASSPAPRETQYF
TRBJ1-6 TRBV20-1 . . TGCAGTCTACAGGGTGAGGGTTCACCCCTCCACTTT CSLQGEGSPLHF
TRBJ2-2 TRBV7-6 many TRBD1 TGTGCCAGCAGCTTAATTTCGGGACAGGGGCACGGGGAGCTGTTTTTT CASSLISGQGHGELFF
TRBJ2-5 TRBV5-1 . TRBD2 TGCGCCAGCAGCTTCGCGGTCTCTAGCGGACGATCTCAAGAGACCCAGTACTTC CASSFAVSSGRSQETQYF
TRBJ2-3 TRBV20-1 few . TGCAGTGCTAGAGGACCCATAGGAGGGAGAACCTTCACAGATACGCAGTATTTT CSARGPIGGRTFTDTQYF
TRBJ1-6 TRBV2 . . TGTGCCAGCAGGGTTGACAGGACGCCCTATAATTCACCCCTCCACTTT CASRVDRTPYNSPLHF
TRBJ1-1 TRBV12-5 . TRBD1 TGTGCTAGTGGTTCTGGGACAGTCCCTGAAGCTTTCTTT CASGSGTVPEAFF
TRBJ2-3 TRBV15 . . TGTGCCACCAGCAGGCATCGAGGGGGAAATACAGATACGCAGTATTTT CATSRHRGGNTDTQYF
TRBJ2-1 TRBV20-1 many . TGCAGTGCTGCAGGACGGGGAGACAATGAGCAGTTCTTC CSAAGRGDNEQFF
TRBJ2-5 TRBV20-1 . . TGCAGTGCTAGAGAGAGAAGAACTACCAAAGAGACCCAGTACTTC CSARERRTTKETQYF
TRBJ2-1 TRBV7-8 . . TGTGCCAGCAGCTTAGGGGGCCCTGTCGCGGAGAGCTCCTACAATGAGCAGTTCTTC CASSLGGPVAESSYNEQFF
TRBJ2-1 TRBV7-9 . TRBD2 TGTGCCAGCAGGGGAGGGCCGTTCAATGAGCAGTTCTTC CASRGGPFNEQFF
TRBJ2-1 TRBV20-1 few TRBD1 TGCAGTGCCCCACGCTGGACAGGGTCTGGTGATGAGCAGTTCTTC CSAPRWTGSGDEQFF
TRBJ2-7 TRBV20-1 . TRBD2 TGCAGTGCTAAGAGTAGCGGGGGCACGCACCAGTACTTC CSAKSSGGTHQYF
TRBJ1-2 TRBV7-9 . . TGTGCCAGCAGCACATGGCCGGGGGAGGTCTATGGCTACACCTTC CASSTWPGEVYGYTF
TRBJ1-1 TRBV20-1 many TRBD1 TGCAGTGCCGGGACAGGGAACACTGAAGCTTTCTTT CSAGTGNTEAFF
TRBJ1-1 TRBV29-1 . . TGCAGCGTCGCCCACAGGGTATCCATGAACACTGAAGCTTTCTTT CSVAHRVSMNTEAFF
TRBJ1-6 TRBV12-3/TRBV12-4 many TRBD1 TGTGCCAGCAGTTTTGACAGGGTCCGTTCACCCCTCCACTTT CASSFDRVRSPLHF
TRBJ2-5 TRBV11-2 . . TGTGCCAGCAGCTTCCCACTAGCGACCCAGTACTTC CASSFPLATQYF
TRBJ2-7 TRBV7-2 many . TGTGCCAGCAGCTTAGCCGGAGGAGGGAGCTCCTACGAGCAGTACTTC CASSLAGGGSSYEQYF
TRBJ2-7 TRBV28 many TRBD1 TGTGCCAGCAGTATCCTCGGGACAGAAGCCTACGAGCAGTACTTC CASSILGTEAYEQYF
TRBJ2-1 TRBV19 few TRBD1 TGTGCCAGTAGTCCGGGACAGAACTACAATGAGCAGTTCTTC CASSPGQNYNEQFF
TRBJ1-5 TRBV20-1 . TRBD1 TGCAGTGCAACCCGGGGGGGGACAGGGTGGGAGCCCCAGCATTTT CSATRGGTGWEPQHF
TRBJ2-3 TRBV12-3/TRBV12-4 few . TGTGCCAGCAGTTTCGGCCTAGCGACAGATACGCAGTATTTT CASSFGLATDTQYF
TRBJ2-1 TRBV6-1 many TRBD2 TGTGCCAGCAGTGGGCGGGGGGCGGGCAATGAGCAGTTCTTC CASSGRGAGNEQFF
TRBJ1-5 TRBV28 . . TGTGCCAGCAGTGCCGCCCAATTGGGTCAGCCCCAGCATTTT CASSAAQLGQPQHF
TRBJ1-1 TRBV19 many . TGTGCCAGTAAGCAGGAGTTTATGAACACTGAAGCTTTCTTT CASKQEFMNTEAFF
TRBJ1-5 TRBV2 few . TGTGCCAGCAGTGTCGAACGAGTGGGAGCCGGGTATATGCCCCAGCATTTT CASSVERVGAGYMPQHF
TRBJ2-3 TRBV2 . . TGTGCCAGCAGCGCCAGTTGGGGAGATACGCAGTATTTT CASSASWGDTQYF
TRBJ2-7 TRBV6-5 many . TGTGCCAGCAGTTACTATTCGGGGACCTACGAGCAGTACTTC CASSYYSGTYEQYF
TRBJ1-1 TRBV7-6 many . TGTGCCAGCAGCTTAATCCGGGCCACTGAAGCTTTCTTT CASSLIRATEAFF
TRBJ2-3 TRBV7-2 many TRBD1 TGTGCCAGCAGACACGGACAGGGCCTGGGCCGGGATACGCAGTATTTT CASRHGQGLGRDTQYF
TRBJ2-1 TRBV6-4 . . TGTGCCAGCAGACAAGAATATACCCGGGAGCAGTTCTTC CASRQEYTREQFF